A single sample is the source of the 22 T cell receptor beta chains below, sequenced in a study of cytomegalovirus exposure and HLA in healthy donors. In the PCR, 60 Vbeta and 13 Jbeta primers were used. Only in-frame clones appear in the TCRdb table, and some are missing; sequencing was by immunoSEQ multiplex PCR. The sample's table shows 200,000 or so clones. The sample consisted of PBMCs. Every receptor here comes from a boy younger than 18 in good health and CMV-seronegative.

The V and J genes are TRBV6-6 and TRBJ2-5, with TRBD2 identical over 7 bases. The junction had 9 bases not matched to a gene; V was cut back by 7 bases and J by 1 base. CDR3 length: 15 amino acids. Germline CDR1 MNHNY, CDR2 SVGAGI (reference sequence). The DNA of the CDR3 is TGTGCCAGCACCTCAACGGGGGGTTTCCAAGAGACCCAGTACTTC. Its translation: CASTSTGGFQETQYF.

The chain joins TRBV30 to TRBJ1-4; 7 bases are shared with TRBD1. V trimming: 0 bases; J trimming: 8 bases; junction bases outside the gene matches: 3. Germline V gene lookup returns CDR1 GTSNPN and CDR2 SVGIG (reference sequence). The CDR3 runs to 13 residues. In DNA, the CDR3 is TGTGCCTGGAGTGTAACAGGGGACGAAAAACTGTTTTTT. Its protein product is CAWSVTGDEKLFF.

V gene TRBV9 combines with J gene TRBJ1-4; D ambiguous. CDR3 length: 13 amino acids. The ends were cut back, 4 bases at V and 8 bases at J, with 12 bases in the middle. From germline, CDR1 is SGDLS and CDR2 YYNGEE. CDR3 in DNA: TGTGCCAGCAGCACAAGCGGAGTGGAAAAACTGTTTTTT. It encodes CASSTSGVEKLFF.

The V call is TRBV5-8, the J call TRBJ2-5, with D possibly matching TRBD2 (5 bases). This CDR3 region has 11 residues. The V and J ends lost 3 bases and 5 bases respectively, with 5 bases between them. The germline CDR1 and CDR2 sequences are SGHTS and YDEGEE. CDR3 sequence (DNA): TGTGCCAGCAGCTGGAGGGAGACCCAGTACTTC. This translates into CASSWRETQYF.

The chain carries TRBV6-1 and TRBJ1-2; D unresolved. The CDR3 covers 15 residues. V lost 0 bases to trimming and J lost 4 bases, with 12 bases between them. Germline V gene data show CDR1 as MNHNS and CDR2 as SASEGT. CDR3 bases: TGTGCCAGCAGTGAAGCGAGCGGCCGGACCTATGGCTACACCTTC. Its protein is CASSEASGRTYGYTF.

The V and J genes are TRBV4-1 and TRBJ2-7, with a weak D call TRBD1 (6 bases). Trimming removed 3 bases at V and 1 base at J, with 13 bases between. Germline CDR1 MGHRA, CDR2 YSYEKL. The CDR3 covers 15 residues. The CDR3, as DNA: TGCGCCAGCAGCCAGGGGAAAGGGGGTTCCTACGAGCAGTACTTC. Protein: CASSQGKGGSYEQYF.

This chain joins TRBV19 and TRBJ2-1, with D tentatively TRBD1 (6 bases). The CDR3 runs to 16 residues. The germline V gene encodes CDR1 LNHDA and CDR2 SQIVND (reference sequence). V lost 3 bases and J lost 9, with 21 bases in between. The CDR3 DNA sequence: TGTGCCAGTAGTATTTATCAGGGGCAGGGAGTTGGTGAGCAGTTCTTC. It encodes CASSIYQGQGVGEQFF. Full variable domain (remainder filled in from reference TRBV19 and TRBJ2-1): DGGITQSPKYLFRKEGQNVTLSCEQNLNHDAMYWYRQDPGQGLRLIYYSQIVNDFQKGDIAEGYSVSREKKESFPLTVTSAQKNPTAFYLCASSIYQGQGVGEQFFGPGTRLTVL.

Regarding this clone: Sequence at one end of the junction differs from germline and may be a read error. V is TRBV14 and J is TRBJ1-5; D gene uncertain. The CDR3 consists of 16 residues. Germline V gene lookup returns CDR1 SGHDN and CDR2 FVKESK. CDR3 amino acids: CASSQDMTPRCGRKYF. In nucleotides, the CDR3 is TGTGCCAGCAGCCAAGATATGACCCCCCGATGCGGCCGCAAGTATTTT.

The V and J genes are TRBV9 and TRBJ1-1, with D possibly TRBD1 on 6 matching bases. V was clipped by 0 bases and J by 2 bases, with 11 bases between them. The germline V gene encodes CDR1 SGDLS and CDR2 YYNGEE. This CDR3 region has 15 residues. The DNA of the CDR3 is TGTGCCAGCAGCGTAGAAGGGGGGGGTAACACTGAAGCTTTCTTT. It yields the protein CASSVEGGGNTEAFF.

The gene calls are TRBV19 and TRBJ1-4; D not certain. Germline V lookup: CDR1 LNHDA, CDR2 SQIVND (reference sequence). This CDR3 is built from 16 residues. V was clipped by 6 bases and J by 6 bases, with 20 bases between them. The CDR3 DNA follows: TGTGCCAGTAGAAGAGGAGGGTACTCAGGAGATGAAAAACTGTTTTTT. Its translation is CASRRGGYSGDEKLFF.

CDR3: CASSYAIPYGYTF. The CDR3 DNA reads TGTGCCAGCAGCTACGCCATTCCCTATGGCTACACCTTC. V and J are TRBV28 and TRBJ1-2, with no clear D. Germline V gene lookup returns CDR1 MDHEN and CDR2 SYDVKM. This CDR3 is built from 13 residues. Trimming cost V 6 bases and J 4 bases, with 12 bases left between them.

On this clone itself: A read error may produce the germline difference seen at one junction end. The chain has TRBV15 and TRBJ1-4; tentatively, D is TRBD1 (5 bases). The CDR3 spans 15 residues. Germline V gives CDR1 LNHNV, CDR2 YYDKDF (reference sequence). The CDR3 region has the DNA TGTGCCACCAGCAGAATATACGACAGCAATGATAAACTGTTTTTT. This translates into CATSRIYDSNDKLFF.

The chain recombines TRBV6-1 with TRBJ1-5, with D possibly TRBD1 on 6 matching bases. Trimming cost V 3 bases and J 1 base, with 10 bases left between them. Germline CDR1 MNHNS, CDR2 SASEGT. The CDR3 runs 15 residues. The CDR3 sequence is CASSEIGGSNQPQHF. The CDR3 nucleotides read TGTGCCAGCAGTGAGATAGGGGGAAGCAATCAGCCCCAGCATTTT.

This chain joins TRBV30 and TRBJ1-2; D possibly corresponds to TRBD1 (6 bases). Deletions cut 0 bases from V and 8 bases from J, with 13 bases between. The CDR3 consists of 13 residues. Per germline, CDR1 GTSNPN and CDR2 SVGIG (reference sequence). CDR3 coding DNA: TGTGCCTGGAGTGTCAGGGGTGAAGGAGGCTACACCTTC. It codes for CAWSVRGEGGYTF.

The chain recombines TRBV5-4 with TRBJ1-2, with D unclear. Germline V gives CDR1 SGHNT, CDR2 YYREEE (reference sequence). This CDR3 is 14 amino acids long. Trimming pared 3 bases from V and 6 bases from J, leaving 15 bases between. CDR3 in DNA: TGTGCCAGCAGCTCGCAGCGAGTTCCCCATGGCTACACCTTC. It yields the protein CASSSQRVPHGYTF. The variable domain in full, with the rest retrieved from reference TRBV5-4 and TRBJ1-2, is ETGVTQSPTHLIKTRGQQVTLRCSSQSGHNTVSWYQQALGQGPQFIFQYYREEENGRGNFPPRFSGLQFPNYSSELNVNALELDDSALYLCASSSQRVPHGYTFGSGTRLTVV.

The J gene is TRBJ2-3, the V gene TRBV29-1; TRBD1 aligns across 8 bases. This CDR3 has 14 amino acids. V gave up 6 bases and J gave up 2 bases; unmatched junction bases: 7. CDR1 and CDR2 from the germline V gene are SQVTM and ANQGSEA. The CDR3 is CSVAQGGDTDTQYF. CDR3 in DNA: TGCAGCGTCGCACAGGGGGGTGACACAGATACGCAGTATTTT.

V and J are TRBV5-1 and TRBJ2-7, with a possible D match to TRBD2 (5 bases). Trimming removed 0 bases at V and 2 bases at J, with 15 bases between. The CDR3 has 16 amino acids. In germline, CDR1 is SGHRS, CDR2 YFSETQ. The CDR3 is CASSLAGGGDPYEQYF. The CDR3 DNA follows: TGCGCCAGCAGCTTGGCCGGAGGAGGAGACCCCTACGAGCAGTACTTC.

The V call is TRBV13, the J call TRBJ2-7, with TRBD2 matching over 7 bases. The germline V gene has CDR1 PRHDT and CDR2 FYEKMQ (reference sequence). Trimming at V came to 5 bases and at J to 0 bases, leaving 7 bases not matched to a gene. The CDR3 is made up of 15 amino acids. DNA for the CDR3: TGTGCCAGCAGCCCCGGCGGGGGAGTCTCCTACGAGCAGTACTTC. It specifies CASSPGGGVSYEQYF.

This rearrangement joins TRBV4-3 to TRBJ2-7, with 7 positions matching TRBD1. CDR3 length equals 19 residues. After removal of 1 base from V and 2 bases from J, the junction contained 17 bases not matched to a gene. The germline gives CDR1 LGHNA, CDR2 YSLEER. The CDR3 DNA reads as TGCGCCAGCAGCCAAGTAGGCAATTTTGGGACAGCACTAGCCTACGAGCAGTACTTC. Its translation: CASSQVGNFGTALAYEQYF.

The CDR3: CASSLFASGGAEETQYF. The CDR3 DNA reads TGTGCCAGCAGCTTATTTGCTAGCGGGGGGGCAGAAGAGACCCAGTACTTC. This chain joins TRBV7-3 and TRBJ2-5; 12 nucleotides match TRBD2. V was pared by 2 bases and J by 3 bases, with 7 bases of the junction left unmatched. CDR1 is SGHTA and CDR2 is FQGTGA in the germline V gene. The CDR3 has 17 residues.

In regard to this clone: The same CDR3 is also encoded by other DNA sequences in this sample. The rearrangement links TRBV7-9 to TRBJ2-6, with no clear D. Germline CDR1 is SEHNR and CDR2 is FQNEAQ (reference sequence). This CDR3 has 15 amino acids. V lost 5 bases to trimming and J lost 1 base, with 9 bases between them. This CDR3 reads CASSVSESGANVLTF. The CDR3 DNA follows: TGTGCCAGCAGCGTTAGTGAATCTGGGGCCAACGTCCTGACTTTC.

V usage is TRBV6-1 and J usage is TRBJ1-1; D is uncertain. Deletions cut 4 bases from V and 2 bases from J, with 14 bases between. This CDR3 is built from 15 residues. Germline CDR1 MNHNS, CDR2 SASEGT. The DNA for the CDR3 is TGTGCCAGCAGTGGTTTGTGGAGGGATAACACTGAAGCTTTCTTT. Its translation: CASSGLWRDNTEAFF.